The subject of this entry is one TCR beta chain. Antigen specificity is unknown. The data stem from a study of cytomegalovirus exposure and HLA in healthy donors. Study results and limitations: In vitro confirmation showed three CMV-associated chains to be CMV antigen specific. In a later analysis, an Asian-associated ancestry cluster reportedly showed fewer N-insertions than the roughly 650-donor mean.

Per the germline V gene, CDR1 is LGHNA and CDR2 is YSLEER. Trimming removed 0 bases from V and 0 bases from J, with 15 bases in between. The CDR3 runs 18 residues. The PCR made use of 60 Vbeta and 13 Jbeta primers. Original data processing: Later reanalysis found roughly 80 million unique TCR beta chains, some 10 million of them shared. TCRdb's table, derived via immunoSEQ multiplex PCR, lists solely in-frame clones and lacks some. The V and J calls and clone size were taken over from that table, and D and trimming were inferred from the DNA. The sample carries 150,000 to 200,000 clones, approximately 85% recorded once.

This chain links TRBV4-3 with TRBJ2-4, with D possibly being TRBD2 (5 bases). This TCR derives from a woman aged 45 to 65 in good health and CMV-seronegative. Sequenced input: PBMCs. CDR3 protein: CASSQELQRNRAKNIQYF. CDR3 nucleotide sequence: TGCGCCAGCAGCCAAGAGTTACAGCGGAACCGAGCCAAAAACATTCAGTACTTC.